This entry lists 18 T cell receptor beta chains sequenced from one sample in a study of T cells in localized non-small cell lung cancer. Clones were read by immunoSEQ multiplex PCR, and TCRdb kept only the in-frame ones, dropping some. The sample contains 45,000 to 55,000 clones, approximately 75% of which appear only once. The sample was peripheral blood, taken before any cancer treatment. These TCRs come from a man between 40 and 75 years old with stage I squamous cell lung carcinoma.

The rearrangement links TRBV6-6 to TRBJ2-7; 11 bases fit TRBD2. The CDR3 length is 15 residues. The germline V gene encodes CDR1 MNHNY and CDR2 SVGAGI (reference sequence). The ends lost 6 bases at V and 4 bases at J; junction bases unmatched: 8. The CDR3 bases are TGTGCCAGCAGGGAACTAGCGGGGGCCACATACGAGCAGTACTTC. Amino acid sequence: CASRELAGATYEQYF.

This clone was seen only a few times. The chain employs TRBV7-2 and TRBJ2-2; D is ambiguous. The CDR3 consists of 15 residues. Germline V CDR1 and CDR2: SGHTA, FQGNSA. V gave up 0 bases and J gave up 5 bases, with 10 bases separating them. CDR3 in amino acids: CASSLAWVKTGELFF. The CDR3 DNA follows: TGTGCCAGCAGCTTAGCCTGGGTTAAGACCGGGGAGCTGTTTTTT.

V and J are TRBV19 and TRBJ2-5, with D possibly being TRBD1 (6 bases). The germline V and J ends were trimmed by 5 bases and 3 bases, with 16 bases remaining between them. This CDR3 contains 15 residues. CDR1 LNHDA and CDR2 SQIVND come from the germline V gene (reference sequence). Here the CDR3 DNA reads TGTGCCAGTAGTGCTAGCCGGGACACCGAAGAGACCCAGTACTTC. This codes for CASSASRDTEETQYF. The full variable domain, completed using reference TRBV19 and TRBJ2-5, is DGGITQSPKYLFRKEGQNVTLSCEQNLNHDAMYWYRQDPGQGLRLIYYSQIVNDFQKGDIAEGYSVSREKKESFPLTVTSAQKNPTAFYLCASSASRDTEETQYFGPGTRLLVL.

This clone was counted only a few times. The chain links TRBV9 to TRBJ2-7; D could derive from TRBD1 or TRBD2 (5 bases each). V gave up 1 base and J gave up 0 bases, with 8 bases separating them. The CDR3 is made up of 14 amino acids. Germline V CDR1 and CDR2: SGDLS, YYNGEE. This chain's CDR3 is CASSVRDASYEQYF. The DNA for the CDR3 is TGTGCCAGCAGCGTAAGGGACGCCTCCTACGAGCAGTACTTC.

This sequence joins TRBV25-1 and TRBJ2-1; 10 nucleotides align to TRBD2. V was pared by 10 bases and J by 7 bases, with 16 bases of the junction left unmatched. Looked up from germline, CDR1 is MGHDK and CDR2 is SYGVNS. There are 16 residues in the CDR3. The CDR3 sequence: CATWGPTSGTPNEQFF. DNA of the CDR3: TGTGCCACTTGGGGGCCTACTAGCGGGACTCCTAATGAGCAGTTCTTC.

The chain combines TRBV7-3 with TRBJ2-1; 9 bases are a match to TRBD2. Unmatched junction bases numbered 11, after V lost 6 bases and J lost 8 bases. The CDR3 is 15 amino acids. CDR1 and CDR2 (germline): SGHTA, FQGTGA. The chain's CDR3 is CASRPGLAGRHEQFF. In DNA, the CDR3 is TGTGCCAGCAGACCGGGACTAGCAGGAAGGCATGAGCAGTTCTTC.

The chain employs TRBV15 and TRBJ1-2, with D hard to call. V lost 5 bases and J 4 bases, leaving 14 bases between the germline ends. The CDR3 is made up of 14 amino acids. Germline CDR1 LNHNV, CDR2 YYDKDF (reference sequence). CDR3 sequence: CATSGRGLGYGYTF. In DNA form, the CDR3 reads TGTGCCACCAGCGGACGGGGTCTGGGCTATGGCTACACCTTC.

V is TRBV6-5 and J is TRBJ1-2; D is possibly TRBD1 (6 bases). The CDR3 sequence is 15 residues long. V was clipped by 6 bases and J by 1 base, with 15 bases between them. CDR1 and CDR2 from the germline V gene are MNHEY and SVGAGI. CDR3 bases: TGTGCCAGCAGACCACCCGGACAGCTTAACTATGGCTACACCTTC. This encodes CASRPPGQLNYGYTF.

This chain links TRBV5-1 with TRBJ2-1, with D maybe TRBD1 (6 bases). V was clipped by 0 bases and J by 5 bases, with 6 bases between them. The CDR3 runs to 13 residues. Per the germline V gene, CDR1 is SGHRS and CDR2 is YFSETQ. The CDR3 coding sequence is TGCGCCAGCAGCTTGGGACAGGACAATGAGCAGTTCTTC. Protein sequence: CASSLGQDNEQFF. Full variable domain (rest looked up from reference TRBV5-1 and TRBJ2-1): KAGVTQTPRYLIKTRGQQVTLSCSPISGHRSVSWYQQTPGQGLQFLFEYFSETQRNKGNFPGRFSGRQFSNSRSEMNVSTLELGDSALYLCASSLGQDNEQFFGPGTRLTVL.

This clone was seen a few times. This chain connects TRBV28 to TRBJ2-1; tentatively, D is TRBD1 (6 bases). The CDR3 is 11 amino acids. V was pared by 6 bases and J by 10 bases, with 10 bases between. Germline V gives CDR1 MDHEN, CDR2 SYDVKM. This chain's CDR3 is CASSSGTEQFF. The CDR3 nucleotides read TGTGCCAGCAGCTCCGGGACAGAGCAGTTCTTC.

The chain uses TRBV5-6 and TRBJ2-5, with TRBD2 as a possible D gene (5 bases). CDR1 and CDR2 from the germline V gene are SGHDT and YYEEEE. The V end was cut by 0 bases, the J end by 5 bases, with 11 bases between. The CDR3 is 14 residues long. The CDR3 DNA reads TGTGCCAGCAGCTTGGGTCAGCGGAGTGAGACCCAGTACTTC. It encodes CASSLGQRSETQYF.

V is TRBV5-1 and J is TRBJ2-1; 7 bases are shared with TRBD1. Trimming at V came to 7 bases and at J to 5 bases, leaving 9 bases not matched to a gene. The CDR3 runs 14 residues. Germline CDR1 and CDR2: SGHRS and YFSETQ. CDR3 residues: CASGTLGGHNEQFF. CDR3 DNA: TGCGCCAGCGGTACCTTAGGGGGCCACAATGAGCAGTTCTTC.

For the CDR3, the DNA is TGTGCCAGCAGCTCCCGGGACAGGGGTCCCGAGCAGTACTTC. Protein product: CASSSRDRGPEQYF. The V gene is TRBV13, the J gene TRBJ2-7; TRBD1 matches 10 bases. CDR1 PRHDT and CDR2 FYEKMQ come from the germline V gene (reference sequence). This CDR3 is built from 14 residues. V gave up 4 bases and J gave up 6 bases; unmatched junction bases: 6. The whole variable domain, remainder taken from reference TRBV13 and TRBJ2-7, is AAGVIQSPRHLIKEKRETATLKCYPIPRHDTVYWYQQGPGQDPQFLISFYEKMQSDKGSIPDRFSAQQFSDYHSELNMSSLELGDSALYFCASSSRDRGPEQYFGPGTRLTVT.

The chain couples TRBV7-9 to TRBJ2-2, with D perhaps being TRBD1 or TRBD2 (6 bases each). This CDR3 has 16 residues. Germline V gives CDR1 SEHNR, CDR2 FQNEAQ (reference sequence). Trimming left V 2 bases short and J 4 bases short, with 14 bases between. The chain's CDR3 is CASSLTGGPGTGELFF. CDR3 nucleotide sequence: TGTGCCAGCAGCTTAACCGGGGGCCCGGGCACCGGGGAGCTGTTTTTT.

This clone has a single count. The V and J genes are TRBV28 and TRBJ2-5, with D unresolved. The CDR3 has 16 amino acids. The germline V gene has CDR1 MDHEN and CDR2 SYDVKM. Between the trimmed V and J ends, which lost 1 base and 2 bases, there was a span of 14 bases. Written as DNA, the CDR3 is TGTGCCAGCAGTTTATCGTCTTTTGCATTACAAGAGACCCAGTACTTC. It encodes CASSLSSFALQETQYF.

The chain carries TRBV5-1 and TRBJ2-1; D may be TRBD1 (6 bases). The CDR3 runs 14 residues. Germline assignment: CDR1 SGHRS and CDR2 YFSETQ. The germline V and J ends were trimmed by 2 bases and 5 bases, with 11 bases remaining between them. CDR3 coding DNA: TGCGCCAGCAGCTTACAGGGAGCTGACAATGAGCAGTTCTTC. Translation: CASSLQGADNEQFF.

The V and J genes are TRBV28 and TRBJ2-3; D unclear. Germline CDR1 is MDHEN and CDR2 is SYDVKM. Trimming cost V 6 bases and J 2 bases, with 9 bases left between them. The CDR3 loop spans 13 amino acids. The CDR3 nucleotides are TGTGCCAGCAGCCCACGACCCACAGATACGCAGTATTTT. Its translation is CASSPRPTDTQYF.

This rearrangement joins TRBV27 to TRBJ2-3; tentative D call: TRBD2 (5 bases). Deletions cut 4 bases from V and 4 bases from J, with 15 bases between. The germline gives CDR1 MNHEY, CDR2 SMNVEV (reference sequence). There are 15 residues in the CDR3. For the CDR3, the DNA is TGTGCCAGCAGTTATCGGGGTTCGGAGCCAGATACGCAGTATTTT. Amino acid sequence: CASSYRGSEPDTQYF.